This TCR beta chain was obtained from a study of T-cell reconstitution after alpha-beta-depleted transplantation in children (TCRdb year 2016). Regarding the complete study: Using TCR repertoire profiling, the study quantitatively followed how T-cell immune reconstitution unfolded in children after TCRalphabeta/CD19-depleted allogeneic hematopoietic cell transplantation.

With regard to this clonotype: Its cognate antigen has yet to be identified. No clone much larger than this one lies a single base away; base qualities are absent.

Overall study outcomes, separate from this receptor: In some patients, the high TCRbeta diversity seen at day 60 was put down to recipient T cells and intrathymic progenitors that had survived conditioning. The frequencies of hyperexpanded clones fell over the following months, and after one year, T-cell counts and TCRbeta diversity were mostly attributed to newly produced T cells. About two months after transplant, the apparently early recovery of alphabetaT-cell counts reportedly depended on just several hundred clones that had expanded rapidly and came from non-depleted graft cells.

The meaning of the sample's treatment or condition label: allogeneic hematopoietic cell transplantation with graft depleted of TCRalphabeta T cells and CD19 B cells. TCRalphabeta/CD19-depleted allogeneic hematopoietic cell grafts were given to the transplant recipients, all of whom were children. Its CDR3 holds 14 amino acids, cysteine through phenylalanine. The DNA shown is the 42-base CDR3, in frame from base 1. CDR1 and CDR2, per the germline V gene (reference sequence), are LNHNV and YYDKDF. Trimming at the junction amounts to 6 bases on V and 5 bases on J, and the germline ends lie 13 bases apart. Library generation was performed with PCR. Data came from an Illumina HiSeq 2500. To normalize quantification of the TCRbeta repertoire, the TCR libraries were built with molecular barcoding that relied on unique molecular identifiers. The raw public data were reprocessed by TCRdb itself: fastp quality trimming at Q25, MiXCR clonotype calling, in-frame beta chains only. Rows merge per CDR3 protein into single entries with the most common DNA and genes. This sample is represented by about 15,000 distinct CDR3 sequences; around 5.1% of them were singletons. The ten largest clones add up to about 6.3% of the sample.

The TCR sequence derives from a boy between 10 and 17 years old with acute lymphoblastic leukemia, due to receive a stem cell transplant. The source was PBMCs, collected before TCRalphabeta/CD19-depleted stem cell transplant. The V gene is TRBV15 and the J gene is TRBJ2-2; the D call is tentative, TRBD1 or TRBD2, as each matches 5 bases. In nucleotide form, the sequence is TGTGCCACCAGTCAAGGCAGGGAGACCGGGGAGCTGTTTTTT. This sequence encodes CATSQGRETGELFF.